Listed below are T cell receptor beta chains from one sample, sequenced in a study of control samples from healthy donors and cancer patients. This table comes from immunoSEQ multiplex PCR, and its TCRdb copy is limited to in-frame clones, with some not included. The sample shows 120,000 or so clones, 85% to 95% of them seen only once. The source material was blood. The receptor source for this set is a man aged 18 to 29 in good health. CDR3s include the opening cysteine and the closing phenylalanine or tryptophan. A D gene is named only where the DNA matches it firmly. Size is stated for part of the rows, as once, few or many counts, or as a class when the clone is expanded.

J gene | D gene | clone size | CDR3 length | V gene | CDR3 protein | CDR3 DNA
TRBJ1-5 | . | . | 14 | TRBV19 | CASVKPGVNQPQHF | TGTGCCAGTGTTAAACCAGGGGTCAATCAGCCCCAGCATTTT
TRBJ1-5 | TRBD1 | . | 15 | TRBV5-1 | CASSFTGAVNQPQHF | TGCGCCAGCAGCTTTACAGGGGCCGTAAATCAGCCCCAGCATTTT
TRBJ1-1 | TRBD1 | . | 14 | TRBV5-1 | CASSSAGGFAEAFF | TGCGCCAGCAGCTCAGCAGGGGGGTTCGCTGAAGCTTTCTTT
TRBJ2-3 | TRBD2 | . | 16 | TRBV5-1 | CASSLSGQTSQDTQYF | TGCGCCAGCAGCTTATCGGGCCAGACTAGCCAAGATACGCAGTATTTT
TRBJ1-2 | TRBD1 | . | 15 | TRBV14 | CASSPHAGGNYGYTF | TGTGCCAGCAGCCCACACGCAGGGGGTAACTATGGCTACACCTTC
TRBJ2-7 | TRBD1 | . | 12 | TRBV29-1 | CSVGQGAYEQYF | TGCAGCGTTGGACAGGGGGCTTACGAGCAGTACTTC
TRBJ2-3 | TRBD2 | . | 15 | TRBV10-2 | CASSESLAGGDTQYF | TGCGCCAGCAGTGAGTCGCTAGCGGGGGGGGATACGCAGTATTTT
TRBJ1-5 | . | . | 13 | TRBV15 | CATSRPSNQPQHF | TGTGCCACCAGCAGACCCAGCAATCAGCCCCAGCATTTT
TRBJ2-3 | . | . | 15 | TRBV6-1 | CASSEEREAFHTQYF | TGTGCCAGCAGTGAAGAACGTGAGGCCTTCCATACGCAGTATTTT
TRBJ1-1 | . | . | 14 | TRBV18 | CASSPATGVTEAFF | TGTGCCAGCTCACCAGCTACAGGAGTCACTGAAGCTTTCTTT
TRBJ2-4 | . | . | 15 | TRBV18 | CASSQTGTYKNIQYF | TGTGCCAGCTCACAGACGGGGACGTACAAAAACATTCAGTACTTC
TRBJ2-3 | TRBD2 | . | 17 | TRBV6-1 | CASSEEYLAASTDTQYF | TGTGCCAGCAGTGAAGAATATCTAGCGGCCAGCACAGATACGCAGTATTTT
TRBJ2-7 | . | . | 13 | TRBV3-1/TRBV3-2 | CASSHLQGYEQYF | TGTGCCAGCAGCCACCTACAGGGCTACGAGCAGTACTTC
TRBJ1-2 | . | . | 15 | TRBV9 | CASSVDGGVGYGYTF | TGTGCCAGCAGCGTAGACGGGGGAGTTGGCTATGGCTACACCTTC
TRBJ2-7 | . | . | 13 | TRBV19 | CASSIEGLGEQYF | TGTGCCAGTAGTATAGAAGGTTTGGGCGAGCAGTACTTC
TRBJ2-7 | TRBD1 | . | 14 | TRBV11-2 | CASSSRQGRSEQYF | TGTGCCAGCAGCTCTAGACAGGGACGTAGCGAGCAGTACTTC
TRBJ1-1 | . | . | 13 | TRBV2 | CASSEQAATEAFF | TGTGCCAGCAGTGAGCAGGCTGCCACTGAAGCTTTCTTT
TRBJ1-1 | TRBD1 | once | 12 | TRBV14 | CASSPGSGGAFF | TGTGCCAGCAGCCCCGGATCAGGGGGAGCTTTCTTT
TRBJ2-7 | . | . | 16 | TRBV13 | CASSLGDRGPAYEQYF | TGTGCCAGCAGCTTAGGGGACCGGGGGCCGGCCTACGAGCAGTACTTC
TRBJ2-7 | TRBD1 | . | 16 | TRBV9 | CASSAYAQGETYEQYF | TGTGCCAGCAGCGCATACGCACAGGGGGAGACCTACGAGCAGTACTTC